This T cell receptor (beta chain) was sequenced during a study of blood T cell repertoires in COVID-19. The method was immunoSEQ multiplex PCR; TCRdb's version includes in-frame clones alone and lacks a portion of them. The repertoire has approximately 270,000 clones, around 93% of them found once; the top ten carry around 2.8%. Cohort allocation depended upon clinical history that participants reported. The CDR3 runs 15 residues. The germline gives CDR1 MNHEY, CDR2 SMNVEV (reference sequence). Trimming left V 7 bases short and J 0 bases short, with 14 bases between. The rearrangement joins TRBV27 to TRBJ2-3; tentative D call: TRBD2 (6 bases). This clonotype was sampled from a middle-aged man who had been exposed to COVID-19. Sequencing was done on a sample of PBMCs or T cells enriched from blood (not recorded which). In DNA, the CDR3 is TGTGCCAGCACCCCGGGAGCCTTTAGCACAGATACGCAGTATTTT. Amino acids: CASTPGAFSTDTQYF.